This T cell receptor (beta chain) was documented in a study of T-cell reconstitution after alpha-beta-depleted transplantation in children. Turning to this clonotype: A read error may account for a junction end that differs from germline.

A TCRbeta library incorporating unique molecular identifiers was prepared. One entry per CDR3 protein results from TCRdb running MiXCR on the PCR reads. The table records roughly 250,000 distinct CDR3 sequences, 7.5% to 9.5% of them present only once. This CDR3 spans 17 amino acids. CDR1 LGHDT and CDR2 YNNKEL come from the germline V gene (reference sequence). The origin of this receptor is a male patient younger than 18 who had a stem cell transplant for acute lymphoblastic leukemia, so the T cells may come from the graft donor. The V gene is TRBV3-1, the J gene TRBJ2-5, with 15 nucleotides matching TRBD2. The sequenced sample was PBMCs, mostly from graft donor cells, obtained 180 days after TCRalphabeta/CD19-depleted stem cell transplant. The CDR3 region has the DNA TGTGCCACCAGCCAAGGAGAGGGGACTAGCGGGAGGGAGACCCAGTACTTC. Protein product: CATSQGEGTSGRETQYF.